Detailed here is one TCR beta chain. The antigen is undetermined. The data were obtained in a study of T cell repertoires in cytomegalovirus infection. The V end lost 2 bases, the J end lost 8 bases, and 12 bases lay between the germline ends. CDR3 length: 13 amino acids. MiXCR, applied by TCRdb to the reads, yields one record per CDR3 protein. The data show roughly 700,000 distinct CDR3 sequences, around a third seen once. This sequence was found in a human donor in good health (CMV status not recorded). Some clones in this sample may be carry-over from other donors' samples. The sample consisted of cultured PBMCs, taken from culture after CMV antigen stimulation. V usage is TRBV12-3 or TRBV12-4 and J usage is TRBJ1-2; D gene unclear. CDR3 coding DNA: TGTGCCAGCAGTTTAAGGCCTGTCTACGGCTACACCTTC. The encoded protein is CASSLRPVYGYTF.